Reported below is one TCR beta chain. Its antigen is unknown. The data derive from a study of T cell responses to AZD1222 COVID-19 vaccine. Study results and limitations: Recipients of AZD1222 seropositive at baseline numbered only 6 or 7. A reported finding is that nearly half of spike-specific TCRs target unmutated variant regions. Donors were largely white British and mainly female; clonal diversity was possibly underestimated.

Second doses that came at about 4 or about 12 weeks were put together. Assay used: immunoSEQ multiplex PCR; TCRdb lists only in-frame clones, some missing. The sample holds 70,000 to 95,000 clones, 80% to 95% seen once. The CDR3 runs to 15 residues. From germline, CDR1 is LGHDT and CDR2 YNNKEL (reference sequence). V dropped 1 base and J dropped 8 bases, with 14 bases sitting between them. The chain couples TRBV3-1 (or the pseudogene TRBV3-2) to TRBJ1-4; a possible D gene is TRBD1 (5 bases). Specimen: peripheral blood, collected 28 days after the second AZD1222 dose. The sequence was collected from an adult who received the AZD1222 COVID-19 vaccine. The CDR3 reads CASSQVEQEGEKLFF. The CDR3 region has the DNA TGTGCCAGCAGCCAAGTGGAACAGGAGGGGGAAAAACTGTTTTTT.